Following are 18 T cell receptor beta chains from one sample sequenced in a study of cytomegalovirus exposure and HLA in healthy donors. Primers included in the PCR were 60 Vbeta and 13 Jbeta primers. The table came from immunoSEQ multiplex PCR; TCRdb's copy has only in-frame clones and leaves some out. The sample holds around 150,000 clones, about two thirds seen once. The sample was PBMCs. These TCRs come from a man aged 45 to 65 in good health and CMV-seropositive.

The chain is built from TRBV19 and TRBJ1-5; TRBD1 matches 7 bases. V lost 8 bases, J lost 6 bases, and 10 bases stayed unmatched. The germline V gene has CDR1 LNHDA and CDR2 SQIVND (reference sequence). CDR3 length equals 14 residues. The CDR3 region is CASSIRQGGQPQHF. The CDR3 nucleotides read TGTGCCAGTTCTATACGACAGGGCGGTCAGCCCCAGCATTTT.

The gene calls are TRBV5-1 and TRBJ2-5, with 8 bases lining up with TRBD2. The CDR3 contains 17 residues. The germline V gene encodes CDR1 SGHRS and CDR2 YFSETQ. Trimming at V came to 1 base and at J to 1 base, leaving 9 bases not matched to a gene. Written as DNA, the CDR3 is TGCGCCAGCAGCTTGAATCCTAGCGGGCCTTTCCAAGAGACCCAGTACTTC. Translating it yields CASSLNPSGPFQETQYF.

This rearrangement joins TRBV5-6 to TRBJ1-2; D gene ambiguous. CDR1 is SGHDT, CDR2 YYEEEE, per germline. Trimming removed 3 bases at V and 3 bases at J, with 12 bases between. The CDR3 extends over 14 amino acids. The CDR3 loop is CASSSDLLDYGYTF. CDR3 in DNA: TGTGCCAGCAGCTCGGACTTATTAGACTATGGCTACACCTTC.

The chain combines TRBV4-3 with TRBJ1-2; TRBD1 aligns across 7 bases. V lost 3 bases, J lost 8 bases, and 12 bases stayed unmatched. CDR3 length equals 15 residues. Per the germline V gene, CDR1 is LGHNA and CDR2 is YSLEER. As DNA, the CDR3 is TGCGCCAGCAGCCATTCCCTTGACAGGGCCGGGGGCTACACCTTC. As protein: CASSHSLDRAGGYTF.

Only one count was recorded for this clone. The chain links TRBV27 to TRBJ1-5; 8 nucleotides align to TRBD1. Germline trimming cut 6 bases from V and 3 bases from J; bases unmatched to any gene: 4. The CDR3 spans 14 residues. Germline V gene sequence: CDR1 MNHEY, CDR2 SMNVEV (reference sequence). The CDR3 nucleotides are TGTGCCAGCAGCAGACAGGGGTTCAATCAGCCCCAGCATTTT. Translation gives CASSRQGFNQPQHF.

The table lists this clone with a few counts. The chain is built from TRBV5-1 and TRBJ1-1; D might be TRBD1 (6 bases). Germline CDR1 and CDR2: SGHRS and YFSETQ. The CDR3 runs 15 residues. The V gene lost 4 bases and the J gene lost 1 base, with 14 bases spanning the gap. The CDR3 DNA follows: TGCGCCAGCAGCCTAGAACAGGGAGAGAACACTGAAGCTTTCTTT. Translated, it gives CASSLEQGENTEAFF.

V usage is TRBV7-8 and J usage is TRBJ1-4; 11 bases align to TRBD1. The ends lost 5 bases at V and 8 bases at J; junction bases unmatched: 4. The CDR3 spans 14 residues. The germline gives CDR1 SGHVS, CDR2 FQNEAQ. The CDR3 loop reads CASSQGQGVEKLFF. CDR3 nucleotide sequence: TGTGCCAGCAGCCAGGGACAGGGGGTGGAAAAACTGTTTTTT. Full variable domain (outside the CDR3, taken from reference TRBV7-8 and TRBJ1-4): GAGVSQSPRYKVAKRGQDVALRCDPISGHVSLFWYQQALGQGPEFLTYFQNEAQLDKSGLPSDRFFAERPEGSVSTLKIQRTQQEDSAVYLCASSQGQGVEKLFFGSGTQLSVL.

Only a few counts were recorded for this clone. The V call is TRBV28, the J call TRBJ2-7, with a possible D match to TRBD2 (5 bases). Trimming shortened V by 1 base and J by 2 bases, and 9 bases separated the two germline ends. Germline loops: CDR1 MDHEN, CDR2 SYDVKM. There are 14 residues in the CDR3. The CDR3 is CASSLLRTAYEQYF. In DNA, the CDR3 is TGTGCCAGCAGTTTATTAAGGACTGCCTACGAGCAGTACTTC.

The rearrangement joins TRBV12-5 to TRBJ1-1; no definite D call. Germline loops: CDR1 LGHNT, CDR2 FRNRAP. This CDR3 is built from 16 residues. Trimming left V 0 bases short and J 6 bases short, with 17 bases between. The CDR3 DNA is TGTGCTAGTGGTTTGGTACTGGGGAGCGTTGGGGCTGAAGCTTTCTTT. It translates to CASGLVLGSVGAEAFF.

V and J are TRBV7-8 and TRBJ1-5, with a possible D match to TRBD1 (6 bases). Trimming left V 2 bases short and J 2 bases short, with 7 bases between. The CDR3 length is 14 residues. Germline CDR1 reads SGHVS; CDR2 reads FQNEAQ. CDR3 amino acids: CASSLNRGNQPQHF. The DNA for the CDR3 is TGTGCCAGCAGCTTAAACAGGGGCAATCAGCCCCAGCATTTT.

V gene TRBV28 combines with J gene TRBJ1-3; D not certain. Trimming removed 4 bases from V and 7 bases from J, with 8 bases in between. Germline CDR1 and CDR2: MDHEN and SYDVKM. The CDR3 length is 12 residues. This CDR3 is CASSSSVNTIYF. The DNA for the CDR3 is TGTGCCAGCAGTTCATCGGTCAACACCATATATTTT.

The chain couples TRBV10-3 to TRBJ2-7, with D perhaps matching TRBD1 (5 bases). Trimming took 8 bases from V and 3 from J, leaving 8 bases between them. The CDR3 is 11 residues long. CDR1 ENHRY and CDR2 SYGVKD come from the germline V gene. This chain's CDR3 is CAIGANYEQYF. CDR3 DNA: TGTGCCATCGGGGCCAACTACGAGCAGTACTTC.

The sample holds a few counts of this clone. The chain uses TRBV18 and TRBJ2-5; D is unresolved. CDR1 is KGHSH and CDR2 is LQKENI in the germline V gene. The V end was cut by 3 bases, the J end by 2 bases, with 4 bases between. CDR3 length: 12 residues. The CDR3 region has the DNA TGTGCCAGCTCACCCAATCAAGAGACCCAGTACTTC. The encoded protein is CASSPNQETQYF.

The sample holds a few counts of this clone. The V gene is TRBV7-9, the J gene TRBJ1-2; weak D call: TRBD1 (5 bases). The germline V gene encodes CDR1 SEHNR and CDR2 FQNEAQ (reference sequence). The V end was cut by 5 bases, the J end by 4 bases, with 17 bases between. The CDR3 is made up of 15 amino acids. The CDR3 coding sequence is TGTGCCAGCAGCCGGGGGGGTGAGGGCCTCTATGGCTACACCTTC. Protein sequence: CASSRGGEGLYGYTF.

V gene TRBV5-6 combines with J gene TRBJ2-3, with TRBD2 matching 9 bases. CDR3 length equals 15 residues. Trimming took 0 bases from V and 9 from J; bases not matched to a gene: 8. CDR1 and CDR2 (germline): SGHDT, YYEEEE. This CDR3 reads CASSLAGLAPRTQYF. In nucleotides, the CDR3 is TGTGCCAGCAGCTTGGCGGGACTAGCCCCACGGACGCAGTATTTT.

This chain uses TRBV4-1 with TRBJ1-2, with 8 bases fitting TRBD1. The V gene's germline CDR1 is MGHRA and CDR2 YSYEKL. J lost 4 bases, V lost 3 bases, and 7 bases had no gene match. The CDR3 runs to 15 residues. The CDR3 protein is CASSQTPGQVYGYTF. The CDR3 DNA is TGCGCCAGCAGCCAGACGCCGGGACAGGTCTATGGCTACACCTTC.

V gene TRBV5-4 combines with J gene TRBJ2-7; 7 bases line up with TRBD1. Germline trimming cut 3 bases from V and 3 bases from J; bases unmatched to any gene: 6. CDR1 is SGHNT, CDR2 YYREEE, per germline (reference sequence). The length of the CDR3 is 14 residues. CDR3 sequence (DNA): TGTGCCAGCAGCTCGAAACGGGACAGCTACGAGCAGTACTTC. Translation gives CASSSKRDSYEQYF.

This clone appeared once. V gene TRBV14 combines with J gene TRBJ2-7; possibly TRBD1 for D (6 bases). Trimming removed 3 bases at V and 0 bases at J, with 15 bases between. The CDR3 spans 16 residues. Germline lookup yields CDR1 SGHDN and CDR2 FVKESK. DNA for the CDR3: TGTGCCAGCAGCCAGGATACCTTACAGGGCTCCTACGAGCAGTACTTC. Amino acid sequence: CASSQDTLQGSYEQYF.